This T cell receptor (beta chain) derives from a study of shared clonotypes between healthy human individuals. V was clipped by 2 bases and J by 5 bases; unmatched bases: 12. CDR3 length equals 16 residues. Germline loops: CDR1 SQVTM, CDR2 ANQGSEA. The data were produced by immunoSEQ multiplex PCR, yet TCRdb's version contains in-frame clones alone and is incomplete. The table includes about 600,000 clones, about 98% detected once. Naive CD8 cells comprised CD45RO-negative, CCR7-positively selected cells, excluding terminally differentiated effector memory CD45RA+ cells. Each of the donors was a healthy adult who was HIV-negative and had not had a recent acute infection or vaccination.

The gene calls are TRBV29-1 and TRBJ2-1; the match to TRBD1 covers 7 bases. This TCR was sampled from a man aged 30 to 45 in good health. Sample: naive CD8+ T cells sorted from blood. The CDR3 is CSVEKRQGSLDNEQFF. The CDR3 DNA is TGCAGCGTTGAAAAACGACAGGGTTCGTTGGACAATGAGCAGTTCTTC.